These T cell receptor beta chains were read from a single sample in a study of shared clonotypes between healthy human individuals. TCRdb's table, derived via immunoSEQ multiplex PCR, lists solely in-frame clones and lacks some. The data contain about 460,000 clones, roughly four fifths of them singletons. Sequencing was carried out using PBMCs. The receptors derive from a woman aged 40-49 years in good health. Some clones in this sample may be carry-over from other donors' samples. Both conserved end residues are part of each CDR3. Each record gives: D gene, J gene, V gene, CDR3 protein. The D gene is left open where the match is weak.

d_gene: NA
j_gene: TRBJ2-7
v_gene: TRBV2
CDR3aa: CASSVEGSEQYF

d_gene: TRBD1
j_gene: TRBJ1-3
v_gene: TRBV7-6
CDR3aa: CASSLAGDRGFGNTIYF

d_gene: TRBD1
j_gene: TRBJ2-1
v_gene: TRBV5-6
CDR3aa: CASSQRQGSLSNNEQFF

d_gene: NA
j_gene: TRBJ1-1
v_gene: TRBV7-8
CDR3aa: CASSLASGRNEAFF

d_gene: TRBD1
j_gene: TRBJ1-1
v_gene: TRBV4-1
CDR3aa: CASRVGTGRYRNTEAFF

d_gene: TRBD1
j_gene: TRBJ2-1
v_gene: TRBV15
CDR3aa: CATSTRQGPYNEQFF

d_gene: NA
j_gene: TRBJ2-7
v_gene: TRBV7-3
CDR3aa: CASSLDSVSEQYF

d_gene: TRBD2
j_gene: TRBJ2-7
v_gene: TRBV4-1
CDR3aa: CASSQNSGREYEQYF

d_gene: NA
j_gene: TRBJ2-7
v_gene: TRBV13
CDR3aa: CASSLGLYEQYF

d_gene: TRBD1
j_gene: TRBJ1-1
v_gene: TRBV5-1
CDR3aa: CASSSWDRGSEAFF

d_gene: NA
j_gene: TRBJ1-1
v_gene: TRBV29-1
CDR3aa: CSVDAGRTEAFF

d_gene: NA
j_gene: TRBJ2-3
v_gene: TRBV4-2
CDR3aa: CASSQDLRLTDTQYF

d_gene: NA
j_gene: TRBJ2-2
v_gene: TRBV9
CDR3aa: CASRLIEGDGELFF

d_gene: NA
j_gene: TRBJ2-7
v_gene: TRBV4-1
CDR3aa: CASSQAPHQGYEQYF

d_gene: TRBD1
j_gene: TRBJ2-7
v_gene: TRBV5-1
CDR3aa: CASSWGAGGLGEQYF

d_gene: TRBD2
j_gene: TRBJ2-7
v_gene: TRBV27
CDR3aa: CASRRLAGGLEQYF